This T cell receptor beta chain was obtained from a study of cytomegalovirus exposure and HLA in healthy donors (dated by TCRdb to 2017 to 2019). For the wider study: According to an earlier analysis of 587 of the donors, roughly 180 million T cells yielded roughly 110 million unique TCR beta sequences and 276 Gb of sequence data. The study aimed to test whether cataloging public T cell receptors could reveal signatures of past pathogen exposure. Alongside the repertoire data, information on donor age, sex, ethnicity and CMV serostatus was compiled. Of the 300 to 400 genotyped donors, roughly 85% fell in the genetic ancestry cluster associated with self-reported Caucasian donors. About 280 gigabases of sequencing data and around 85 million unique TCR sequences made up an early release that covered nearly 650 HLA-typed donors. A handful of DR-DQ haplotypes were handled as single units for association and clustering because linkage in the cohort was strong. Class I and class II HLA loci were covered by the typing at four-digit resolution. To predict cytomegalovirus infection status, the study combined high-throughput TCR immunosequencing, statistical association of individual TCRs with disease status, and machine learning. Across around 400 genotyped donors of the cohort, an average of about 220,000 unique TCR beta nucleotide sequences per donor were sequenced, and roughly a sixth of those sequences were non-productive. All discovery cohort repertoires had been generated using a single sequencing platform. In the later analysis, no new phenotypic data were used to find candidate immune exposures; instead, reliance was placed on TCR beta sequences and their occurrence across donors. A later analysis re-examined previously published TCR beta repertoires from roughly 650 donors and added high-resolution HLA genotyping to investigate patterns of TCR occurrence. The study used immunosequencing to profile the T cell repertoires of several hundred subjects and linked those repertoires to cytomegalovirus serostatus. Genome-wide SNP genotypes for about 55% of the roughly 670 donors were used in a later genetic analysis, which treated that subset as a discovery cohort. To decide whether each TCR beta V gene segment behaved as functional or pseudogenic, an earlier analysis of 587 of the donors relied on high-throughput TCR beta sequencing. Typing coverage varied by locus: roughly 620-630 donors for A, B, C, DRB1 and DQB1; more than 500 for DQA1; 606 for DPA1; roughly 450 for DPB1. A separate validation cohort of about 110 different subjects was used in addition to the 666-subject first cohort.

From the germline V gene (reference sequence), CDR1 is LNHDA and CDR2 is SQIVND. The CDR3 starts with the cysteine, ends with the phenylalanine, and has 13 residues. Left in the record is the CDR3 DNA by itself, 39 bases read in frame from the first base. Clipping removes 5 bases from V and 7 bases from J, with 7 as the unmatched junction base count. This clone appeared a few times. Its antigen specificity is not known. Qualities for individual bases were not recorded, and no much larger clone is one base off. The cohort consisted of some 670 healthy bone marrow donors. At the time of sampling, every cohort member was nominally healthy, though immune exposures that went unrecorded were likely present. The donor tested CMV seropositive and was one of the 289 seropositive cohort members. Every donor gave a peripheral blood sample, and the peripheral blood mononuclear cells from that sample were used for TCR beta sequencing. Genomic DNA extraction from the blood cell samples was performed with the Qiagen DNeasy Blood Extraction Kit.

The library relied on the immunoSEQ multiplex PCR assay. For the multiplex PCR, a mixture combining 60 forward primers for TCR Vbeta segments and 13 reverse primers for TCR Jbeta segments was used. The CDR3 region of rearranged TCR beta genes was amplified from genomic DNA with a multiplex PCR assay. On the Illumina HiSeq System, the amplified TCR beta libraries were sequenced as 87-base-pair reads. The original methods were these. A later analysis tallied 75 million to 95 million unique TCR beta chains across the 660 or so repertoires, and around 10 million of those chains were shared by two or more donors. A nearest-neighbor algorithm error-corrected the raw reads and collapsed the reads into unique sequences, merging closely related sequences to remove PCR and sequencing errors. To assign V, D and J gene segments, CDR3 sequences were aligned to IMGT reference sequences. For a sequence to be retained, a match of at least six nucleotides was required to both a V gene segment and a J gene segment. A rearrangement was called productive if the CDR3 had no stop codons and remained in frame with V and J, and every other rearrangement was called non-productive. Following IMGT convention, CDR3 was defined as the stretch from the second conserved V-encoded cysteine up to the conserved J-encoded phenylalanine. Sequences without an unambiguous match to a single V gene segment were excluded from the earlier analysis of about 600 of the donors. In an earlier analysis of about 590 of the donors, a V segment was called functional when productive rearrangements were above 56.7%, and segregating when the standard deviation between donors exceeded 5%. A statistical classification framework was developed to diagnose cytomegalovirus status using the catalog of TCR beta chain sequences. V and J gene assignment, in a later analysis, came from comparing TCR nucleotide sequences with IMGT/GENE-DB human TR gene sequences. In a later analysis, CDR3 sequences and most-parsimonious VDJ recombination scenarios were assigned using the TCRdist pipeline. A later analysis defined each TCR beta chain by its CDR3 amino acid sequence plus V-gene family, and excluded reads lacking a unique V-gene family. As a way to deal with suspected cross-contamination and a sequencing artifact, a later analysis dropped 450 to 600 nucleotide sequences that were highly shared and had low generation probability. For each public chain, a later analysis derived a clonal expansion index from normalized ranks of inferred template counts within each repertoire. Generation probabilities in a later analysis came from a VDJ recombination model fitted to out-of-frame rearrangements, and those results were checked against IGoR. Hypergeometric tests were used in a later analysis to score TCR-TCR, TCR-HLA and TCR-CMV co-occurrence, with a repertoire-size bias correction applied to the TCR pairs. In a later analysis, false discovery rates were estimated by permuting HLA or CMV assignments 20 times. In a later analysis, co-occurring TCRs were grouped with DBSCAN, and TCRdist sequence similarity was added when clustering was performed within HLA-allele-positive subsets. Repertoires with fewer than 30,000 or more than 120,000 public chains were left out of co-occurrence clustering, as were a handful of repertoires with anomalous nucleotide sharing. As stored in TCRdb, this immuneACCESS dataset retains in-frame rearrangements with V and J assigned. A fraction of the clones does not appear; measured against another copy, unresolved V genes explain less than half of the discrepancy, and the remainder lacks a known reason. V and J calls plus clone size are reproduced from that table; the DNA served to infer D and trimming. A total of 150,000 or so clones appear in this sample, about three quarters of them only once. The ten largest clones add up to more than 0.75% of the sample.

Summary of the overall study and its limitations: In an earlier analysis of approximately 590 of the donors, most TCR beta V segments appeared in productive rearrangements about 90% or about 30% of the time, broadly matching IMGT annotations. According to a later genetic analysis, donors in an Asian-associated ancestry cluster had fewer N-insertions in productive TCRs than the approximately 670-donor mean. Three of the identified cytomegalovirus-associated TCR beta chains were confirmed in vitro to be specific for cytomegalovirus antigens. A further reported finding was that TCR beta sequences accurately predicted the HLA-A and HLA-B alleles for most subjects in the first cohort. In a later analysis, HLA-associated TCR beta chains showed more clonal expansion and lower generation probabilities than non-associated chains that were equally common. In the study, around 150 TCR beta chains were listed as associated with cytomegalovirus. A cluster of highly shared sequence variants was judged likely to represent a technical artifact of the sequencing pipeline. When HLA alleles, especially DR and DQ, strongly co-occurred, attributing TCR associations to individual alleles was difficult. Linkage disequilibrium might explain the correlated functional status among segregating V segments, but an unknown experimental factor could not be ruled out. A later analysis associated 16,951 TCR beta sequences with specific HLA alleles at a false discovery rate of 0.05. An association between a missense DCLRE1C variant and V-gene and J-gene trimming of TCR beta chains was found in a later genetic analysis and replicated in an independent cohort. Because HLA typing was unavailable for some donors at each locus, only the typed subset was used in association tests. Immune exposure information for the cohort was limited to CMV serostatus. Most CMV-associated TCR beta chains appeared to be HLA-restricted in a later analysis, and the HLA associations seemed to be driven largely by CMV exposure. According to a later analysis, TCR association rates differed among HLA loci, with DRB1 alleles showing the most associated TCRs and HLA-C alleles showing the fewest. Several of the top co-occurrence clusters appeared to be linked to parvovirus B19, influenza, CMV and Epstein-Barr virus, according to a later analysis. The presence/absence analyses assumed that sequencing depth was roughly uniform across donors, and that assumption may not be true. Across donors, most TCR sequences were observed very rarely, whereas some public TCRs were present in many individuals. Cytomegalovirus status was reported to be diagnosed by the classifier with high specificity and sensitivity in both the original and validation cohorts. The authors suggested that the approach could potentially be extended to other disease states and immunological phenotypes. Because counts were too low, about 17 rarely observed V segments, including chromosome 9 orphons, were excluded from the earlier analysis of some 590 of the donors. Only TCR beta chains were sequenced in this cohort, and the absence of alpha or paired-chain data limited detectable features. Some IMGT-functional V segments, including TRBV6-2 and TRBV6-3, could not be told apart with the 87-base-pair reads, so those segments were excluded.

This receptor was identified in a woman in her fifties or sixties in good health and CMV-seropositive. Sequenced sample: PBMCs. The rearrangement combines TRBV19 with TRBJ1-2; 7 middle bases align to TRBD1. For the CDR3, the sequence is CASSLQGMGGYTF. The DNA sequence reads TGTGCCAGTAGTCTACAGGGGATGGGTGGCTACACCTTC.